The 18 T cell receptor beta chains below all came from one sample that was sequenced in a study of technical replicates of blood from a handful of donors. This table comes from immunoSEQ multiplex PCR, and its TCRdb copy is limited to in-frame clones, with some not included. The table records tens of thousands of clones, around 92% of them present only once. Sequencing input: PBMCs. Every receptor here comes from a human donor in good health. Some clones in this sample may be carry-over from other donors' samples.

Written as DNA, the CDR3 is TGCGCCAGCAGCTCGGGACTAGCGACTAGCACAGATACGCAGTATTTT. This encodes CASSSGLATSTDTQYF. V usage is TRBV5-1 and J usage is TRBJ2-3, with 10 bases aligning to TRBD2. Germline V lookup: CDR1 SGHRS, CDR2 YFSETQ. J lost 0 bases, V lost 3 bases, and 4 bases had no gene match. CDR3 length: 16 residues. The full variable domain, its missing parts supplied by reference TRBV5-1 and TRBJ2-3, is KAGVTQTPRYLIKTRGQQVTLSCSPISGHRSVSWYQQTPGQGLQFLFEYFSETQRNKGNFPGRFSGRQFSNSRSEMNVSTLELGDSALYLCASSSGLATSTDTQYFGPGTRLTVL.

This sequence joins TRBV7-2 and TRBJ1-1, with D perhaps matching TRBD1 (5 bases). This CDR3 is built from 15 residues. Per germline, CDR1 SGHTA and CDR2 FQGNSA. The ends were cut back, 6 bases at V and 1 base at J, with 15 bases in the middle. The CDR3 is CASRETGLQNTEAFF. CDR3 coding DNA: TGTGCCAGCAGGGAAACAGGTCTCCAGAACACTGAAGCTTTCTTT.

CDR3: CAISESWTGDGGYTF. The CDR3 nucleotides are TGTGCCATCAGTGAGTCGTGGACAGGGGACGGCGGCTACACCTTC. This chain uses TRBV10-3 with TRBJ1-2, with 9 bases aligning to TRBD1. CDR1 and CDR2 from the germline V gene are ENHRY and SYGVKD. Trimming removed 0 bases from V and 8 bases from J; junction bases left unmatched: 7. The CDR3 runs 15 residues.

The chain couples TRBV6-5 to TRBJ1-6, with 8 bases identical to TRBD1. The germline CDR1 and CDR2 sequences are MNHEY and SVGAGI. V trimming: 6 bases; J trimming: 8 bases; junction bases outside the gene matches: 9. There are 15 residues in the CDR3. The CDR3 protein is CASRNRDRFHSPLHF. CDR3 nucleotide sequence: TGTGCCAGCAGGAACCGGGACAGGTTTCATTCACCCCTCCACTTT.

This sequence joins TRBV7-6 and TRBJ2-5; 11 nucleotides line up with TRBD2. Germline lookup yields CDR1 SGHVS and CDR2 FNYEAQ. Germline trimming cut 2 bases from V and 4 bases from J; bases unmatched to any gene: 3. The length of the CDR3 is 15 residues. CDR3 in DNA: TGTGCCAGCAGCTTAATTAGCGGGGGGGCAGAGACCCAGTACTTC. It is translated as CASSLISGGAETQYF.

This chain links TRBV19 with TRBJ1-5, with 7 bases lining up with TRBD1. The V and J ends lost 2 bases and 1 base, in that order; junction bases with no gene match: 17. CDR1 is LNHDA, CDR2 SQIVND, per germline (reference sequence). This CDR3 has 20 residues. DNA for the CDR3: TGTGCCAGTAGTATACTTCGAGGCCCAGGGGGATTGGTAAGCAATCAGCCCCAGCATTTT. Translated: CASSILRGPGGLVSNQPQHF.

The chain links TRBV15 to TRBJ2-7, with D tentatively TRBD1 (5 bases). The germline V and J ends were trimmed by 5 bases and 2 bases, with 13 bases remaining between them. This CDR3 comprises 14 residues. Germline lookup yields CDR1 LNHNV and CDR2 YYDKDF (reference sequence). CDR3 sequence: CATSDIQEAYEQYF. The CDR3 bases are TGTGCCACCAGCGATATACAGGAAGCCTACGAGCAGTACTTC.

The chain couples TRBV18 to TRBJ1-5; D is unclear. The germline CDR1 and CDR2 sequences are KGHSH and LQKENI. V lost 3 bases and J 8 bases, leaving 11 bases between the germline ends. This CDR3 comprises 13 residues. The CDR3 loop reads CASSPDGSEPQHF. CDR3 DNA: TGTGCCAGCTCACCCGACGGGTCCGAGCCCCAGCATTTT.

This rearrangement joins TRBV7-2 to TRBJ2-7; 8 bases match TRBD2. Trimming at V came to 5 bases and at J to 2 bases, leaving 5 bases not matched to a gene. CDR3 size: 14 residues. The germline V gene has CDR1 SGHTA and CDR2 FQGNSA. CDR3 in amino acids: CASSPTRGAYEQYF. CDR3 nucleotides: TGTGCCAGCAGCCCCACGCGGGGGGCCTACGAGCAGTACTTC. The entire variable domain, with the rest obtained from reference TRBV7-2 and TRBJ2-7, is as follows: GAGVSQSPSNKVTEKGKDVELRCDPISGHTALYWYRQSLGQGLEFLIYFQGNSAPDKSGLPSDRFSAERTGGSVSTLTIQRTQQEDSAVYLCASSPTRGAYEQYFGPGTRLTVT.

The V and J genes are TRBV7-8 and TRBJ2-7, with D possibly TRBD2 on 5 matching bases. The CDR3 covers 14 residues. Germline CDR1 reads SGHVS; CDR2 reads FQNEAQ. Trimming removed 3 bases at V and 1 base at J, with 10 bases between. This chain's CDR3 is CASSLRRVSYEQYF. The CDR3 DNA follows: TGTGCCAGCAGCTTGAGGCGGGTTTCCTACGAGCAGTACTTC. Combining the CDR3 with reference TRBV7-8 and TRBJ2-7 gives the whole variable domain GAGVSQSPRYKVAKRGQDVALRCDPISGHVSLFWYQQALGQGPEFLTYFQNEAQLDKSGLPSDRFFAERPEGSVSTLKIQRTQQEDSAVYLCASSLRRVSYEQYFGPGTRLTVT.

The chain couples TRBV4-3 to TRBJ1-2; maybe TRBD1 (6 bases). This CDR3 spans 15 amino acids. Germline loops: CDR1 LGHNA, CDR2 YSLEER. Trimming removed 4 bases at V and 3 bases at J, with 15 bases between. CDR3 amino acids: CASSPRRQVYYGYTF. In DNA, the CDR3 is TGCGCCAGCAGCCCCAGAAGACAGGTTTACTATGGCTACACCTTC.

V is TRBV4-3 and J is TRBJ2-1; 8 positions agree with TRBD2. This CDR3 has 20 amino acids. Looked up from germline, CDR1 is LGHNA and CDR2 is YSLEER. V was pared by 0 bases and J by 4 bases, with 17 bases of the junction left unmatched. The CDR3 region is CASSQEGTSSDLYEYNEQFF. DNA for the CDR3: TGCGCCAGCAGCCAAGAAGGGACTAGTAGTGATCTGTACGAGTACAATGAGCAGTTCTTC.

CDR3 sequence reads: CASSESTSGRREQYF. The DNA for the CDR3 is TGTGCCAGCAGCGAAAGTACTAGCGGGAGGCGGGAGCAGTACTTC. The rearrangement uses TRBV11-2 and TRBJ2-7, with 12 bases matching TRBD2. V shed 5 bases and J 7 bases; nucleotides not matched to a gene: 9. The germline V gene has CDR1 SGHAT and CDR2 FQNNGV. The CDR3 is 15 residues long.

V gene TRBV7-3 combines with J gene TRBJ2-1, with D unresolved. Germline-derived CDR1 and CDR2 are SGHTA and FQGTGA. Trimming removed 4 bases at V and 6 bases at J, with 16 bases between. The CDR3 is made up of 15 amino acids. This CDR3 reads CASSSRGSPGNEQFF. The CDR3 nucleotides are TGTGCCAGCAGCTCCCGTGGGTCCCCAGGCAATGAGCAGTTCTTC.

The chain employs TRBV2 and TRBJ1-2; 7 nucleotides agree with TRBD1. This CDR3 has 14 amino acids. Per germline, CDR1 SNHLY and CDR2 FYNNEI. V lost 1 base and J lost 4; bases outside the gene matches: 3. CDR3 coding DNA: TGTGCCAGCAGTGAAGACCAGGGGGTCTATGGCTACACCTTC. It translates to CASSEDQGVYGYTF. Combining the CDR3 with reference TRBV2 and TRBJ1-2 gives the whole variable domain EPEVTQTPSHQVTQMGQEVILRCVPISNHLYFYWYRQILGQKVEFLVSFYNNEISEKSEIFDDQFSVERPDGSNFTLKIRSTKLEDSAMYFCASSEDQGVYGYTFGSGTRLTVV.

This chain uses TRBV6-6 with TRBJ1-3, with a possible D match to TRBD1 (6 bases). The CDR3 is made up of 14 amino acids. The V gene lost 6 bases and the J gene lost 3 bases, with 12 bases spanning the gap. The germline V gene has CDR1 MNHNY and CDR2 SVGAGI (reference sequence). The CDR3 loop is CASSRTGNGNTIYF. The CDR3 DNA follows: TGTGCCAGCAGCCGAACAGGGAATGGAAACACCATATATTTT.

In its sample, this clone was seen a few times. The rearrangement joins TRBV11-2 to TRBJ1-3; no clear D. Deletions cut 1 base from V and 0 bases from J, with 4 bases between. The CDR3 covers 14 residues. Germline V lookup: CDR1 SGHAT, CDR2 FQNNGV. For the CDR3, the DNA is TGTGCCAGCAGCTTAGTAGTCTCTGGAAACACCATATATTTT. It encodes CASSLVVSGNTIYF.

The chain recombines TRBV9 with TRBJ1-6; 8 bases fit TRBD1. CDR3 size: 14 residues. CDR1 and CDR2 (germline): SGDLS, YYNGEE. V shed 3 bases, J shed 7 bases, and the junction held 3 bases outside the gene matches. The CDR3 DNA sequence: TGTGCCAGCAGCGCGACAGGGGAAAATTCACCCCTCCACTTT. Translating gives CASSATGENSPLHF. Supplemented by reference TRBV9 and TRBJ1-6, the full variable domain reads DSGVTQTPKHLITATGQRVTLRCSPRSGDLSVYWYQQSLDQGLQFLIQYYNGEERAKGNILERFSAQQFPDLHSELNLSSLELGDSALYFCASSATGENSPLHFGNGTRLTVT.